These T cell receptor beta chains were read from a single sample in a study of blood T cell repertoires in COVID-19. Method: immunoSEQ multiplex PCR; TCRdb's copy keeps in-frame clones and lacks some. The profile shows fewer than 500,000 clones, about 85% of them singletons. The sample comprised PBMCs or T cells enriched from blood (not recorded which). The receptors were sampled from a young woman with acute COVID-19. The CDR3 runs from the conserved cysteine through the conserved F or W. The order of the fields is V gene, D gene, CDR3 length, CDR3 protein. A D gene is named only where the DNA matches it firmly.

TRBV28	-	13	CASSLGGQETQYF
TRBV27	-	14	CASRQGTSNQPQHF
TRBV4-1	-	15	CASSQVKGRVREAFF
TRBV5-6	TRBD1	17	CASSVGAGTGIAYEQYF
TRBV4-3	-	18	CASSQDLVQDFSTGELFF
TRBV6-5	-	15	CASSYSRTENSPLHF
TRBV5-1	TRBD2	14	CASSLTGGLNEQFF
TRBV19	TRBD1	14	CASSGTGGGQPQHF
TRBV9	-	12	CASSVDSNEQFF
TRBV6-4	-	15	CASSDSRTGGSPLHF
TRBV4-1	TRBD1	15	CASSQRTGKNTEAFF
TRBV11-3	TRBD1	15	CASSVDRGLANEQYF
TRBV7-8	-	14	CASSPGQFNSPLHF
TRBV2	TRBD2	14	CASSPWTSGKGQFF
TRBV12-3/TRBV12-4	-	13	CASSLESSYEQYF
TRBV5-1	TRBD2	16	CASSLSLAGGTDTQYF
TRBV30	TRBD2	13	CAWSSLAGNEQYF
TRBV7-9	-	14	CASSFLGRGYGYTF
TRBV3-1/TRBV3-2	-	14	CASRTGTTTNEQFF
TRBV5-8	-	15	CASSLRWGSDTEAFF
TRBV11-2	TRBD2	17	CASSSGLAGVQQETQYF
TRBV28	TRBD1	15	CASSEYDRGGEKLFF
TRBV12-3/TRBV12-4	TRBD1	13	CASKGGRGTEAFF
TRBV30	-	12	CAWTRDNSPLHF
TRBV7-2	TRBD1	15	CASSGGTGGWNEQFF
TRBV5-1	-	11	CASRRDYGYTF
TRBV4-2	TRBD2	17	CASSQVVPGGSYNEQFF
TRBV12-3/TRBV12-4	TRBD1	13	CASSFQGDQPQHF
TRBV20-1	TRBD1	11	CRLDRAYGYTF
TRBV11-2	TRBD1	18	CASSFPLGRGSFTYGYTF
TRBV3-1/TRBV3-2	TRBD1	14	CASSQVGTATEAFF
TRBV29-1	-	15	CSVEERRQGLNIQYF
TRBV6-5	-	14	CASTLRQPQETQYF
TRBV7-7	TRBD2	15	CASSLNGLAEETQYF
TRBV27	TRBD1	14	CASSEGATNTEAFF